These 24 T cell receptor beta chains came from one sample sequenced in a study of blood T cells in healthy people across ages. Alongside a J-beta primer mix, a sample-barcoded 5' primer served in a second PCR lasting roughly 7 to 11 cycles. TCRdb re-derived calls from the 5' RACE reads in MiXCR, one entry per CDR3 protein. The data hold around 970,000 distinct CDR3 sequences, with roughly half observed a single time. Sample: blood. Every receptor here comes from a woman aged 55-70 years in good health.

The chain joins TRBV5-4 to TRBJ2-4; 7 positions agree with TRBD2. The J call could be wrong; TRBJ2-7 is a better fit for the DNA end. This CDR3 has 16 residues. Germline values: CDR1 SGHNT, CDR2 YYREEE (reference sequence). The CDR3 here is CASSYSPGLKTYEQYF. The CDR3 DNA is TGTGCCAGCAGCTACTCACCGGGACTAAAGACCTACGAGCAGTACTTC.

The chain recombines TRBV30 with TRBJ2-7; tentatively, D is TRBD1 or TRBD2 (5 bases each). Trimming pared 2 bases from V and 1 base from J, leaving 9 bases between. The CDR3 is 13 amino acids. CDR1 and CDR2 from the germline V gene are GTSNPN and SVGIG (reference sequence). Written as DNA, the CDR3 is TGTGCCTGGAGTCCGGGACCTTCCTACGAGCAGTACTTC. This gives the protein CAWSPGPSYEQYF.

V gene TRBV2 combines with J gene TRBJ2-7, with D perhaps matching TRBD1 (6 bases). Trimming cost V 4 bases and J 0 bases, with 10 bases left between them. Germline-derived CDR1 and CDR2 are SNHLY and FYNNEI. The CDR3 runs 14 residues. The CDR3 DNA is TGTGCCAGCAGTGCCCCGACAGGCTCCTACGAGCAGTACTTC. It translates to CASSAPTGSYEQYF.

V usage is TRBV12-3 or TRBV12-4 and J usage is TRBJ2-3, with D perhaps being TRBD1 or TRBD2 (5 bases each). The CDR3 runs to 15 residues. Trimming pared 3 bases from V and 6 bases from J, leaving 16 bases between. DNA for the CDR3: TGTGCCAGCAGTTTGTATGGGACGTCCTCCGATACGCAGTATTTT. Protein: CASSLYGTSSDTQYF.

In its sample, this clonotype was seen a few times. This chain joins TRBV6-5 and TRBJ2-6; possible D gene TRBD2, 5 bases. This CDR3 contains 16 residues. CDR1 MNHEY and CDR2 SVGAGI come from the germline V gene. The ends were cut back, 4 bases at V and 3 bases at J, with 13 bases in the middle. This chain's CDR3 is CASSSLAGYGANVLTF. CDR3 sequence (DNA): TGTGCCAGCAGTTCCCTGGCGGGTTATGGGGCCAACGTCCTGACTTTC.

The chain recombines TRBV29-1 with TRBJ2-2; perhaps TRBD1 as D (6 bases). From germline, CDR1 is SQVTM and CDR2 ANQGSEA. The CDR3 runs to 13 residues. The germline V and J ends were trimmed by 4 bases and 4 bases, with 10 bases remaining between them. The CDR3, as DNA: TGCAGCGTTGCAGGGGTCGGCACCGGGGAGCTGTTTTTT. It translates to CSVAGVGTGELFF.

This clonotype was recorded at least ten times. The V and J genes are TRBV5-1 and TRBJ2-1; no firm D call. The V gene's germline CDR1 is SGHRS and CDR2 YFSETQ. The CDR3 covers 14 residues. Trimming cost V 4 bases and J 3 bases, with 11 bases left between them. CDR3 protein: CASSGNRYYNEQFF. DNA for the CDR3: TGCGCCAGCAGCGGAAATAGGTACTACAATGAGCAGTTCTTC. The complete variable domain, with remaining parts taken from reference TRBV5-1 and TRBJ2-1, reads KAGVTQTPRYLIKTRGQQVTLSCSPISGHRSVSWYQQTPGQGLQFLFEYFSETQRNKGNFPGRFSGRQFSNSRSEMNVSTLELGDSALYLCASSGNRYYNEQFFGPGTRLTVL.

V gene TRBV7-9 combines with J gene TRBJ1-5, with a weak D call TRBD1 (5 bases). The germline gives CDR1 SEHNR, CDR2 FQNEAQ (reference sequence). There are 17 residues in the CDR3. The V end lost 0 bases, the J end lost 2 bases, and 14 bases lay between the germline ends. CDR3 amino acids: CASSLATGTHRNQPQHF. In DNA form, the CDR3 reads TGTGCCAGCAGCTTAGCTACAGGAACCCATCGCAATCAGCCCCAGCATTTT.

In the case of this clonotype: Germline is not matched at one junction end, which may reflect a read error. The chain joins TRBV25-1 to TRBJ2-4; 8 nucleotides match TRBD2. This CDR3 is built from 18 residues. CDR1 is MGHDK and CDR2 is SYGVNS in the germline V gene. CDR3 protein: CASSEYDGPAGAKNIRYF. In DNA, the CDR3 is TGTGCCAGCAGTGAATATGATGGCCCAGCGGGAGCCAAAAACATTCGGTACTTC.

This clonotype was recorded a few times. This sequence joins TRBV28 and TRBJ1-5; D not resolved. The V end lost 3 bases, the J end lost 0 bases, and 12 bases lay between the germline ends. The CDR3 consists of 16 residues. Germline CDR1 reads MDHEN; CDR2 reads SYDVKM. CDR3 nucleotides: TGTGCCAGCAGTTTGTGGTCAGTTAATAGCAATCAGCCCCAGCATTTT. Translated, it gives CASSLWSVNSNQPQHF.

This clonotype came up a few times. This chain uses TRBV6-2 or TRBV6-3 with TRBJ2-7; 7 nucleotides line up with TRBD2. Germline CDR1 MNHEY, CDR2 SVGEGT. CDR3 length: 13 residues. With 7 bases clipped from V and 1 base from J, the junction kept 4 bases outside the gene matches. The CDR3 loop reads CASTEGGSYEQYF. The CDR3, as DNA: TGTGCCAGCACGGAGGGAGGGTCCTACGAGCAGTACTTC.

This chain links TRBV20-1 with TRBJ1-6, with D perhaps TRBD1 (5 bases). The CDR3 totals 13 residues. Between the trimmed V and J ends, which lost 2 bases and 7 bases, there was a span of 9 bases. CDR1 and CDR2 (germline): DFQATT, SNEGSKA (reference sequence). The CDR3 DNA sequence: TGCAGTGCTAGACGAGGGGTAAATTCACCCCTCCACTTT. Translating it yields CSARRGVNSPLHF.

J is TRBJ2-4 and V is TRBV29-1, with a tentative D call TRBD2 (7 bases). Germline CDR1 SQVTM, CDR2 ANQGSEA. There are 14 residues in the CDR3. V lost 4 bases and J 11 bases, leaving 21 bases between the germline ends. The CDR3 loop reads CSVGMGGARGVQYF. In DNA, the CDR3 is TGCAGCGTTGGTATGGGGGGGGCGCGAGGCGTTCAGTACTTC. Drawing the rest from reference TRBV29-1 and TRBJ2-4, the complete variable domain is SAVISQKPSRDICQRGTSLTIQCQVDSQVTMMFWYRQQPGQSLTLIATANQGSEATYESGFVIDKFPISRPNLTFSTLTVSNMSPEDSSIYLCSVGMGGARGVQYFGAGTRLSVL.

The chain is built from TRBV6-6 and TRBJ1-5, with D unclear. The germline CDR1 and CDR2 sequences are MNHNY and SVGAGI (reference sequence). The germline V and J ends were trimmed by 2 bases and 12 bases, with 20 bases remaining between them. The CDR3 is 15 residues long. The CDR3 is CASSYPTEPDWIQHF. The CDR3 region has the DNA TGTGCCAGCAGTTACCCCACGGAGCCAGACTGGATCCAGCATTTT.

This clonotype showed up just a few times. The chain has TRBV7-8 and TRBJ2-3, with D perhaps TRBD2 (5 bases). CDR1 is SGHVS and CDR2 is FQNEAQ in the germline V gene. The germline V and J ends were trimmed by 8 bases and 4 bases, with 16 bases remaining between them. This CDR3 region has 14 residues. In DNA form, the CDR3 reads TGTGCCAGCGTAGAGTTAGACTATTCAGATACGCAGTATTTT. Translation gives CASVELDYSDTQYF.

The chain employs TRBV24-1 and TRBJ2-3, with TRBD1 matching 7 bases. This CDR3 comprises 17 residues. Germline assignment: CDR1 KGHDR and CDR2 SFDVKD. The ends lost 4 bases at V and 0 bases at J; junction bases unmatched: 9. For the CDR3, the DNA is TGTGCCACCAGTGAAGCACAGCGGACAGGTAGCACAGATACGCAGTATTTT. This translates into CATSEAQRTGSTDTQYF.

This clonotype has only a few counts. The chain links TRBV5-4 to TRBJ2-7; D tentatively fits TRBD1 or TRBD2 (5 bases each). The germline V gene has CDR1 SGHNT and CDR2 YYREEE (reference sequence). Trimming left V 4 bases short and J 3 bases short, with 17 bases between. The CDR3 length is 15 residues. The CDR3 DNA reads TGTGCCAGCAGCCGGATAGGGGACCCAAACTACGAGCAGTACTTC. This sequence encodes CASSRIGDPNYEQYF. The full variable domain, its missing parts supplied by reference TRBV5-4 and TRBJ2-7, is ETGVTQSPTHLIKTRGQQVTLRCSSQSGHNTVSWYQQALGQGPQFIFQYYREEENGRGNFPPRFSGLQFPNYSSELNVNALELDDSALYLCASSRIGDPNYEQYFGPGTRLTVT.

This clonotype was recorded many times. The chain links TRBV7-2 to TRBJ2-1, with 8 bases aligning to TRBD2. The CDR3 consists of 16 residues. In germline, CDR1 is SGHTA, CDR2 FQGNSA. With V trimmed by 5 bases and J by 4 bases, 10 bases remained unmatched. The CDR3 DNA is TGTGCCAGCAGCCAAGCCACGGGACTAGTTTACAATGAGCAGTTCTTC. The encoded protein is CASSQATGLVYNEQFF.

This sequence joins TRBV12-3 or TRBV12-4 and TRBJ1-6; the D gene is possibly TRBD1 (6 bases). The V gene lost 5 bases and the J gene lost 14 bases, with 31 bases spanning the gap. This CDR3 spans 18 amino acids. This CDR3 reads CASSLVASQGRLGSTLHF. The DNA for the CDR3 is TGTGCCAGCAGTCTTGTTGCCTCACAGGGCCGCTTGGGAAGTACCCTCCACTTT.

The rearrangement joins TRBV11-2 to TRBJ2-5; TRBD2 matches 8 bases. The CDR3 has 14 residues. Looked up from germline, CDR1 is SGHAT and CDR2 is FQNNGV. J gave up 4 bases and V 2 bases, and 3 bases lay outside the gene matches. CDR3 sequence reads: CASSLNAGGETQYF. The CDR3 coding sequence is TGTGCCAGCAGCTTAAACGCGGGGGGAGAGACCCAGTACTTC.

The J gene is TRBJ2-5, the V gene TRBV30; TRBD1 matches 7 bases. The DNA end is more similar to TRBJ2-7, so the J call may be wrong. Germline V gives CDR1 GTSNPN, CDR2 SVGIG (reference sequence). The CDR3 consists of 13 residues. The CDR3 DNA reads as TGTGCCATCACAACGACAGGGCCCTACGAGCAGTACTTC. This gives the protein CAITTTGPYEQYF.

This clonotype was seen a few times. The V gene is TRBV30, the J gene TRBJ1-2; 8 nucleotides line up with TRBD1. This CDR3 comprises 15 residues. V shed 1 base, J shed 5 bases, and the junction held 9 bases outside the gene matches. Per the germline V gene, CDR1 is GTSNPN and CDR2 is SVGIG (reference sequence). CDR3 nucleotide sequence: TGTGCCTGGAGTGATCCGACAGGGGCTGCGTATGGCTACACCTTC. As protein: CAWSDPTGAAYGYTF.

The V gene is TRBV11-2, the J gene TRBJ2-2; 12 bases agree with TRBD2. V trimming: 5 bases; J trimming: 7 bases; junction bases outside the gene matches: 14. The length of the CDR3 is 18 residues. The germline gives CDR1 SGHAT, CDR2 FQNNGV. Here the CDR3 reads CASSTFQASGRARGELFF. The CDR3 nucleotides are TGTGCCAGCAGCACATTTCAAGCTAGCGGGAGGGCCCGCGGGGAGCTGTTTTTT.

This clonotype was counted only a few times. This chain connects TRBV6-5 to TRBJ1-2; weak D call: TRBD1 (6 bases). The length of the CDR3 is 13 residues. CDR1 and CDR2 (germline): MNHEY, SVGAGI. V lost 6 bases, J lost 4 bases, and 12 bases lay in between. The CDR3 DNA reads TGTGCCAGCAGGGAAACAGGGTTCTATGGCTACACCTTC. This translates into CASRETGFYGYTF.